This T cell receptor beta chain was identified during a study of blood T cell repertoires in COVID-19. Study background: Italy, Spain and the United States were the sources of the convalescent and acute COVID-19 samples. The cDNA or gDNA used as material had been derived from T cells, B-cell-depleted T cells, or PBMCs.

The CDR3 has 15 amino acids. V trimming: 2 bases; J trimming: 2 bases; junction bases outside the gene matches: 3. Germline CDR1 SEHNR, CDR2 FQNEAQ (reference sequence). The assay was immunoSEQ multiplex PCR, and TCRdb's table has in-frame clones only and misses some. The sample comprises about 140,000 clones, 70% to 80% of which are singletons, and 3.5% to 5.5% rests with the top ten. The receptor's source is a woman of 80 years or more with active or convalescent COVID-19. The chain joins TRBV7-9 to TRBJ2-3, with 8 bases aligning to TRBD2. The sample was peripheral blood. In DNA form, the CDR3 reads TGTGCCAGCAGCTTATCGGGGGGGAACACAGATACGCAGTATTTT. Protein sequence: CASSLSGGNTDTQYF.